This is a list of T cell receptor beta chains from one sample in a study of cytomegalovirus exposure and HLA in healthy donors. Profiling relied on immunoSEQ multiplex PCR, and the TCRdb table lists in-frame clones only, not all of them. This table has about 150,000 clones, 70% to 90% appearing once. Sample: PBMCs. The receptor set was obtained from a human donor in good health. CDR3s include the opening cysteine and the closing phenylalanine or tryptophan. A D gene is named only where the DNA matches it firmly. Only part of the rows carry a size: once, few, many, or a class if the clone is expanded.

TRBV27,-,TRBJ2-7,few,CASSPTNLGSEQYF,TGTGCCAGCAGTCCGACCAACTTAGGGAGCGAGCAGTACTTC
TRBV19,TRBD2,TRBJ2-1,-,CASSEREGGSNEQFF,TGTGCCAGTAGCGAGCGGGAGGGGGGTTCGAATGAGCAGTTCTTC
TRBV19,-,TRBJ2-6,-,CASSILSGANVLTF,TGTGCCAGTAGTATCCTGTCTGGGGCCAACGTCCTGACTTTC
TRBV21-1,-,TRBJ1-1,-,CASSKTLDRATEAFF,TGTGCCAGCAGCAAAACCCTCGACAGGGCCACTGAAGCTTTCTTT
TRBV9,-,TRBJ2-7,-,CASSPRAASSYEQYF,TGTGCCAGCAGCCCCCGAGCGGCTAGCTCCTACGAGCAGTACTTC
TRBV2,-,TRBJ2-1,-,CASTLTSYNEQFF,TGTGCCAGCACGCTGACTTCCTACAATGAGCAGTTCTTC
TRBV2,-,TRBJ1-2,once,CASRVTWLGMYGYTF,TGTGCCAGCAGAGTGACATGGTTGGGTATGTATGGCTACACCTTC
TRBV9,TRBD1,TRBJ1-6,once,CASSVGPTGMSSPLHF,TGTGCCAGCAGCGTAGGACCGACAGGGATGAGTTCACCCCTCCACTTT
TRBV6-4,TRBD2,TRBJ2-1,few,CASKPASGANEQFF,TGTGCCAGCAAGCCGGCTAGCGGAGCCAATGAGCAGTTCTTC
TRBV6-1,TRBD1,TRBJ1-4,-,CASSEEGAGPREKLFF,TGTGCCAGCAGTGAAGAGGGGGCAGGGCCAAGGGAAAAACTGTTTTTT
TRBV7-6,-,TRBJ2-5,-,CASSVDVGSQETQYF,TGTGCCAGCAGCGTAGACGTAGGGAGCCAAGAGACCCAGTACTTC
TRBV5-1,TRBD1,TRBJ2-7,-,CASSLEGTGVYEQYF,TGCGCCAGCAGCTTGGAAGGGACAGGGGTTTACGAGCAGTACTTC
TRBV6-6,-,TRBJ1-5,-,CASSLSRHWPQHF,TGTGCCAGCAGTCTTTCGAGACACTGGCCCCAGCATTTT
TRBV2,-,TRBJ2-5,-,CASSGQPNVQPQYF,TGTGCCAGCAGTGGACAGCCAAATGTCCAACCGCAGTACTTC
TRBV7-3,-,TRBJ1-1,once,CASSPRGGVNTEAFF,TGTGCCAGCAGCCCCCGCGGGGGGGTGAACACTGAAGCTTTCTTT
TRBV27,-,TRBJ1-1,-,CASSFSTPEGRQAFF,TGTGCCAGCAGTTTCAGTACCCCCGAGGGTAGACAAGCTTTCTTT
TRBV5-6,-,TRBJ2-1,-,CASSSWEDDGNEQFF,TGTGCCAGCAGCTCGTGGGAGGACGACGGCAATGAGCAGTTCTTC
TRBV4-3,-,TRBJ1-4,-,CASSQDQGSNEKLFF,TGCGCCAGCAGCCAAGACCAGGGGTCTAATGAAAAACTGTTTTTT
TRBV19,TRBD1,TRBJ2-3,-,CASSIQGAADTQYF,TGTGCCAGTAGTATACAGGGGGCGGCAGATACGCAGTATTTT
TRBV29-1,-,TRBJ1-1,-,CSVGMVGGPNTEAFF,TGCAGCGTTGGGATGGTGGGGGGACCGAACACTGAAGCTTTCTTT
TRBV5-1,-,TRBJ2-1,-,CASSLVSRGNNEQFF,TGCGCCAGCAGCTTGGTCTCCCGGGGGAACAATGAGCAGTTCTTC
TRBV27,TRBD1,TRBJ1-5,-,CASSFLRDRDQPQHF,TGTGCCAGCAGTTTCTTGAGGGACAGAGATCAGCCCCAGCATTTT
TRBV27,TRBD1,TRBJ2-6,-,CASSLRGLPYSGANVLTF,TGTGCCAGCAGTTTGAGGGGGCTTCCTTACTCTGGGGCCAACGTCCTGACTTTC
TRBV27,TRBD1,TRBJ1-2,-,CASSPQTGNYGYTF,TGTGCCAGCAGTCCACAGACAGGGAACTATGGCTACACCTTC